Listed here are 10 T cell receptor beta chains from one sample, sequenced in a study. TCRdb ran MiXCR on the RT-PCR reads and lists one entry per CDR3 protein. The sample yields about 700,000 distinct CDR3 sequences, approximately 14% seen once. The source material was memory CD4+ T cells from blood. Receptor source: a female donor in good health, serving as a healthy control.

This clonotype occurred a few times. The chain has TRBV4-1 and TRBJ1-2; 9 bases map to TRBD1. The J segment lost 3 bases and the V segment lost 5 bases, leaving 7 bases of the junction unmatched. Germline loops: CDR1 MGHRA, CDR2 YSYEKL. The CDR3 has 15 amino acids. DNA for the CDR3: TGCGCCAGCAGCAAAACAGGGGGCAACGACTATGGCTACACCTTC. It encodes CASSKTGGNDYGYTF.

The rearrangement joins TRBV9 to TRBJ2-3; perhaps TRBD2 as D (5 bases). V gave up 4 bases and J gave up 2 bases, with 23 bases separating them. Germline V gives CDR1 SGDLS, CDR2 YYNGEE. There are 18 residues in the CDR3. The CDR3 DNA reads TGTGCCAGCAGCCGTAGCATTAAAGTGAGGGAGACCACAGATACGCAGTATTTT. It specifies CASSRSIKVRETTDTQYF.

The V gene is TRBV20-1, the J gene TRBJ2-3, with D perhaps assigned TRBD1 or TRBD2 (6 bases each). The germline V gene has CDR1 DFQATT and CDR2 SNEGSKA (reference sequence). The germline V and J ends were trimmed by 5 bases and 3 bases, with 15 bases remaining between them. CDR3 length equals 14 residues. The CDR3 nucleotides read TGCAGTGCTGTAGGGGGGCCGGGGACAGATACGCAGTATTTT. Amino acids: CSAVGGPGTDTQYF.

The rearrangement uses TRBV3-1 and TRBJ2-7, with 7 nucleotides matching TRBD1. This CDR3 is 17 amino acids long. V gave up 3 bases and J gave up 1 base; unmatched junction bases: 12. Looked up from germline, CDR1 is LGHDT and CDR2 is YNNKEL (reference sequence). The DNA for the CDR3 is TGTGCCAGCAGCCAGTCCCCCGGGACAGCCTATTCCTACGAGCAGTACTTC. Its translation is CASSQSPGTAYSYEQYF.

This clonotype came up a few times. The chain is built from TRBV5-4 and TRBJ1-2; D possibly corresponds to TRBD1 (5 bases). V was shortened by 4 bases and J by 5 bases, with 12 bases between the two germline ends. CDR3 length: 13 residues. The germline V gene encodes CDR1 SGHNT and CDR2 YYREEE (reference sequence). CDR3 bases: TGTGCCAGCAGCCCCGGGACTGAGTATGGCTACACCTTC. Translated: CASSPGTEYGYTF.

J is TRBJ1-6 and V is TRBV4-3; D gene uncertain. This CDR3 region has 16 residues. The V gene lost 0 bases and the J gene lost 8 bases, with 14 bases spanning the gap. Germline values: CDR1 LGHNA, CDR2 YSLEER. The CDR3 reads CASSQDFHQGDSPLHF. The CDR3 DNA reads TGCGCCAGCAGCCAAGATTTCCACCAAGGTGATTCACCCCTCCACTTT.

This clonotype was counted only a few times. The junction departs from germline at one end; a sequencing error may be responsible. The V and J genes are TRBV7-7 and TRBJ2-3; 12 bases are shared with TRBD2. The CDR3 sequence is 16 residues long. Germline V gives CDR1 SSHAT, CDR2 FNYEAQ (reference sequence). CDR3 amino acids: CASSHLAGGLTDTQYF. The CDR3 DNA reads TGTGCTAGCAGCCACCTAGCGGGAGGGCTCACAGATACGCAGTATTTT.

The sample holds many counts of this clonotype. The V gene is TRBV7-6, the J gene TRBJ1-5, with D perhaps TRBD1 (5 bases). With 5 bases removed from V and 3 bases from J, the gap between germline ends came to 14 bases. The germline gives CDR1 SGHVS, CDR2 FNYEAQ. This CDR3 comprises 15 residues. The CDR3 DNA reads as TGTGCCAGCAGCCCTCCCCGACAGTTCAATCAGCCCCAGCATTTT. Amino acid sequence: CASSPPRQFNQPQHF.

With respect to this clonotype: A single base separates this from a much larger clone, so it may be a read error. The chain joins TRBV6-5 to TRBJ2-7; tentative D call: TRBD1 (6 bases). The CDR3 spans 16 residues. Germline CDR1 reads MNHEY; CDR2 reads SVGAGI. The CDR3 loop reads CATSDHTGGGGLEQYF. The CDR3 region has the DNA TGTGCCACCAGTGACCACACTGGGGGCGGTGGACTCGAGCAGTACTTC.

This clonotype has just a few counts. The J gene is TRBJ2-3, the V gene TRBV6-5, with 12 bases identical to TRBD1. V shed 6 bases and J 6 bases; nucleotides not matched to a gene: 7. CDR3 length: 15 amino acids. Germline values: CDR1 MNHEY, CDR2 SVGAGI. The chain's CDR3 is CASRFGTGGGDTQYF. Written as DNA, the CDR3 is TGTGCCAGCAGATTCGGGACAGGGGGCGGCGATACGCAGTATTTT.